The sequence of this T cell receptor beta chain was determined in a study of T cells in localized non-small cell lung cancer (dated by TCRdb to about 2020). A note on the overall study: The study analyzed T cell repertoires of 200 to 250 early-stage NSCLC patients, comparing tumors and uninvolved tumor-adjacent lungs. The cohort comprised approximately 240 treatment-naïve NSCLC patients with resected, localized lung tumors. The mean age of the NSCLC patients was about 62 years, with about 130 men and around 100 women. The paper's findings and limits, for the study overall: Longer overall survival was associated with higher T cell density in blood, whereas shorter survival was associated with higher clonality in adjacent lung. Because of the exploratory design, TCR variables were selected using unadjusted p-values without false-discovery rate correction. A median of around 60 of the top 100 tumor clones turned up in the paired uninvolved adjacent lung, and some 28 of those clones also ranked among the top 100 of that same adjacent lung. Uninvolved tumor-adjacent lung showed the highest T cell clonality, higher than tumor, which suggests more focused antigenic responses in the uninvolved tumor-adjacent lung. Multi-region tumor sequencing was not performed, so intratumor heterogeneity could not be excluded.

The immunoSEQ Assay was used to sequence TCR beta CDR3 regions from DNA. As for how the authors treated the data: To compute T cell density, TCR beta template counts were normalized to usable DNA, which was estimated by amplifying housekeeping genes. The preseqR package was used to estimate richness by extrapolating to 400,000 templates for PBMC samples and to 120,000 templates for tissue samples. Clonality was defined by subtracting Pielou's evenness from one. Tissue-enriched TCRs were identified by differential abundance testing using productive amino-acid clonotypes, minimum total count 5 and alpha 0.1. The Jaccard Index and the Morisita Overlap Index were used to quantify repertoire overlap between compartments. GLIPH clustered TCR beta CDR3s with public tetramer-defined viral CDR3s; viral motifs required at least three viral sequences plus V-gene enrichment. Entries here come from immuneACCESS through TCRdb and include only in-frame sequences with V and J called. Some clones fail to appear in such tables; in the studies checked, an unresolved V gene covers under half of the shortfall, and the cause of the remainder is unknown. The V and J calls and clone size were taken over from that table, and D and trimming were inferred from the DNA. Present in this sample are 90,000 or so clones, about 91% of which were seen just once. The ten largest make up roughly 15% of the sample.

At diagnosis, tumor, uninvolved tumor-adjacent lung and peripheral blood were collected and then preserved as a mix of FFPE and fresh-frozen material. For TCR repertoire profiling, blood samples were analyzed in the form of peripheral blood mononuclear cells. According to the germline V gene, CDR1 reads SGHTS and CDR2 reads YDEGEE. CDR3 length: 15 amino acids, cysteine to phenylalanine. Left in the record is the CDR3 DNA by itself, 45 bases read in frame from the first base. Trimming takes 4 bases from V and 2 bases from J, and the germline ends sit 13 bases apart. Regarding this clone: Its target antigen remains unknown. Base-call qualities are not available, and no considerably larger clone is one nucleotide away.

Sequenced material: peripheral blood, taken before any cancer treatment. This TCR was sampled from a man aged 40 to 69 with stage I squamous cell lung carcinoma. The V and J segments used are TRBV5-8 and TRBJ1-5, with the D segment identity uncertain. The CDR3 corresponds to CASSRRVSGNQPQHF. The nucleotide sequence is given as TGTGCCAGCAGCCGACGGGTGTCCGGCAATCAGCCCCAGCATTTT.